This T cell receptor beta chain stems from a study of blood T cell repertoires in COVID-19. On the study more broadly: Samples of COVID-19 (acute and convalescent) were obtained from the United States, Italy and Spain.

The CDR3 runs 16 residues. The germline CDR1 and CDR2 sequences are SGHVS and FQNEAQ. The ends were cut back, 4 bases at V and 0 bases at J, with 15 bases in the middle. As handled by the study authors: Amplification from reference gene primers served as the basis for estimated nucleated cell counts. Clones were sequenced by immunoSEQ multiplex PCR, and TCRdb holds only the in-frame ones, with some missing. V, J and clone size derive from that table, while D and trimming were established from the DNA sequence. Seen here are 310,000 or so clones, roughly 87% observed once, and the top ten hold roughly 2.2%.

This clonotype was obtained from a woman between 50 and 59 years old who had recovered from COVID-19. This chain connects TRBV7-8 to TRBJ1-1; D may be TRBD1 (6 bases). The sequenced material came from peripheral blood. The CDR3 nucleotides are TGTGCCAGCAGCTCTAGAGGGGGGGTAATGAACACTGAAGCTTTCTTT. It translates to CASSSRGGVMNTEAFF.